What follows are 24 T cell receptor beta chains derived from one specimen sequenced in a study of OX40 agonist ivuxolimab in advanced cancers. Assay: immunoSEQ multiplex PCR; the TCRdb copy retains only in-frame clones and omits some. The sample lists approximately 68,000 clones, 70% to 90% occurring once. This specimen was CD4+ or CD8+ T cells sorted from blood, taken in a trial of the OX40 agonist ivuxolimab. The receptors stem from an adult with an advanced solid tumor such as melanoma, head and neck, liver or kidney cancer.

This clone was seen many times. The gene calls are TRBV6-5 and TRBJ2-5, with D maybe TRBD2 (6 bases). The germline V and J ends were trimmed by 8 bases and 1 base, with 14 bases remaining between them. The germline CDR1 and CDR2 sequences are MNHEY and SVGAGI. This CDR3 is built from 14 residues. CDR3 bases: TGTGCCAGCCAGATCGGGGGAGGCCAAGAGACCCAGTACTTC. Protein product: CASQIGGGQETQYF.

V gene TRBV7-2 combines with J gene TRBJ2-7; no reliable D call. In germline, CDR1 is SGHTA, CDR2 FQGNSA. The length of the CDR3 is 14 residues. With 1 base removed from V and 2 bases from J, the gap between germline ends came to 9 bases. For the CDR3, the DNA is TGTGCCAGCAGCTTAGTAGGGCAGCCCTACGAGCAGTACTTC. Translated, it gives CASSLVGQPYEQYF.

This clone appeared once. This CDR3 reads CASSGRTGSRETQYF. As DNA, the CDR3 is TGTGCCAGCAGCGGTCGGACAGGGTCACGGGAGACCCAGTACTTC. The rearrangement uses TRBV7-8 and TRBJ2-5, with TRBD1 identical over 8 bases. In germline, CDR1 is SGHVS, CDR2 FQNEAQ. Germline trimming cut 5 bases from V and 5 bases from J; bases unmatched to any gene: 10. CDR3 size: 15 residues.

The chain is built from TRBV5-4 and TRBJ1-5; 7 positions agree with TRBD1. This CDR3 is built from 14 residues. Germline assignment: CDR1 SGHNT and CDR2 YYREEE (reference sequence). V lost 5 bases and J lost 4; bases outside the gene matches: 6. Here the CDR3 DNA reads TGTGCCAGCAGTGAAGGGGGCCGGAATCAGCCCCAGCATTTT. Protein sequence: CASSEGGRNQPQHF.

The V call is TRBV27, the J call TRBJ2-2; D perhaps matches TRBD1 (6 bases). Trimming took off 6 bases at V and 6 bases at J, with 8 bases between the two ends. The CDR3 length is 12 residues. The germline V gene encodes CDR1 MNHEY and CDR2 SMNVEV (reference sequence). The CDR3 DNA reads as TGTGCCAGCAGGTCAGGGGCCGGGGAGCTGTTTTTT. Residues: CASRSGAGELFF.

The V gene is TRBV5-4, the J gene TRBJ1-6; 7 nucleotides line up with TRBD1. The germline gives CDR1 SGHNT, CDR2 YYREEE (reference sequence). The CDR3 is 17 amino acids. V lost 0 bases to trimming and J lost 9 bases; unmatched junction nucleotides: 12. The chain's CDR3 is CASSLASGQVNRSPLHF. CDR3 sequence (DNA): TGTGCCAGCAGCTTGGCTTCCGGACAGGTGAATCGTTCACCCCTCCACTTT.

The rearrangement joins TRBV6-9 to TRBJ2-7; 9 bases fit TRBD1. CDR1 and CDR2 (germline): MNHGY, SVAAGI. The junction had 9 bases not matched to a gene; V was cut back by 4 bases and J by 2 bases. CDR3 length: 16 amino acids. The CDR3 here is CASSSAVRDRAYEQYF. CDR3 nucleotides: TGTGCCAGCAGTTCAGCCGTCCGGGACAGGGCCTACGAGCAGTACTTC.

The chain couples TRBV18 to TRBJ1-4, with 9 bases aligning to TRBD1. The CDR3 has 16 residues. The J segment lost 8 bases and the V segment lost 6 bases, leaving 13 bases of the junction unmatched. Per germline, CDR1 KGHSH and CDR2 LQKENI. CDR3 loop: CASSSPSGQGFEKLFF. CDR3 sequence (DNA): TGTGCCAGCTCTTCGCCCTCAGGACAGGGGTTCGAAAAACTGTTTTTT.

The CDR3 is CASILTGSRPKETQYF. The CDR3 nucleotides read TGTGCCAGCATTTTAACGGGAAGCCGTCCAAAAGAGACCCAGTACTTC. The chain carries TRBV5-5 and TRBJ2-5; D perhaps matches TRBD2 (5 bases). The CDR3 runs to 16 residues. Trimming pared 6 bases from V and 3 bases from J, leaving 21 bases between. Germline V lookup: CDR1 SGHKS, CDR2 YYEKEE (reference sequence).

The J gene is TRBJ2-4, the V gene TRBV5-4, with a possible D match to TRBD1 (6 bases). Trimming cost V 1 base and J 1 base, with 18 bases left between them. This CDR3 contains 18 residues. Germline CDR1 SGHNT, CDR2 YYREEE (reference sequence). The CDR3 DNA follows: TGTGCCAGCAGCTTGTGGCAGGGGATGACTGGGGCCAAAAACATTCAGTACTTC. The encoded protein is CASSLWQGMTGAKNIQYF.

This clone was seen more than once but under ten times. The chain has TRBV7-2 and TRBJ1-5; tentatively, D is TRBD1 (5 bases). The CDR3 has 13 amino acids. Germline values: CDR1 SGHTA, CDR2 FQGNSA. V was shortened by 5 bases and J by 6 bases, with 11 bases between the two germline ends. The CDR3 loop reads CASSDNGGQPQHF. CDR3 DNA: TGTGCCAGCAGCGATAACGGGGGTCAGCCCCAGCATTTT.

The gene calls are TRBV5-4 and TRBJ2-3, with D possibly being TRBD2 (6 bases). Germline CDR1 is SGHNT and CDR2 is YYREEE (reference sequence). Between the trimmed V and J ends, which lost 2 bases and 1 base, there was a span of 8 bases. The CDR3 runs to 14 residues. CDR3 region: CASSFGRRTDTQYF. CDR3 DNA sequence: TGTGCCAGCAGCTTCGGGAGACGCACAGATACGCAGTATTTT. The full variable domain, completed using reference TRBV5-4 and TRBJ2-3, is ETGVTQSPTHLIKTRGQQVTLRCSSQSGHNTVSWYQQALGQGPQFIFQYYREEENGRGNFPPRFSGLQFPNYSSELNVNALELDDSALYLCASSFGRRTDTQYFGPGTRLTVL.

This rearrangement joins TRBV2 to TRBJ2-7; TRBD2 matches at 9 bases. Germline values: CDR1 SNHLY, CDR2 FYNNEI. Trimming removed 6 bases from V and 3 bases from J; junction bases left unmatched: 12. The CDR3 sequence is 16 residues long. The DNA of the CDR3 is TGTGCCAGCAGAAAGAATAGCGGGAGCTCAGACTACGAGCAGTACTTC. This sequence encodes CASRKNSGSSDYEQYF.

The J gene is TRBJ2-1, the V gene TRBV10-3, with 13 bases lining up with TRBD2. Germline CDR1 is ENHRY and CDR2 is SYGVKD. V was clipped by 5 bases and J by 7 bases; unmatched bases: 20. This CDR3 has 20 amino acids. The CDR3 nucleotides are TGTGCCATCAGTCCTGAGCAGTGGACTAGCGGGGGCCTCGGAGGGAATGAGCAGTTCTTC. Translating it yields CAISPEQWTSGGLGGNEQFF.

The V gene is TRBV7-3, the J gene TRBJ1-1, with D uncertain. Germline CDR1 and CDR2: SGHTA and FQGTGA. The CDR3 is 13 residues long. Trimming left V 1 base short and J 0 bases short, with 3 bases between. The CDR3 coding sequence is TGTGCCAGCAGCTTAATCCTGAACACTGAAGCTTTCTTT. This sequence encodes CASSLILNTEAFF.

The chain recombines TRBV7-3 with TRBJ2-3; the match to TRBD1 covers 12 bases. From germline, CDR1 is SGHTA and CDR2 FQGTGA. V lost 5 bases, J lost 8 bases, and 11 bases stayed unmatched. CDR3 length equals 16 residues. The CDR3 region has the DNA TGTGCCAGCAGCCCGCTGGGACAGGGGGCTTTGGGTACGCAGTATTTT. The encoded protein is CASSPLGQGALGTQYF.

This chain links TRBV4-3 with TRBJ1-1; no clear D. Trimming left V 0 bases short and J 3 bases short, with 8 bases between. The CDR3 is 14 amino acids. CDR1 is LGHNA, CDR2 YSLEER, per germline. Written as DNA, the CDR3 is TGCGCCAGCAGCCAAGATCAAATAGACACTGAAGCTTTCTTT. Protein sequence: CASSQDQIDTEAFF.

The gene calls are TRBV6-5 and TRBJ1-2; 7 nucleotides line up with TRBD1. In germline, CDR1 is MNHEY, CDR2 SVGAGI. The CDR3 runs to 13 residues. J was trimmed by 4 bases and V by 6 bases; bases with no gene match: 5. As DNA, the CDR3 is TGTGCCAGCAGCCCCGCAGGGGGCTATGGCTACACCTTC. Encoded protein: CASSPAGGYGYTF.

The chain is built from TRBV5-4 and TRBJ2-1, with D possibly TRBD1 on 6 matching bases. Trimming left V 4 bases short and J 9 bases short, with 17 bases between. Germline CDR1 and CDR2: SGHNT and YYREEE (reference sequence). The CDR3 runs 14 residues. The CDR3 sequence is CASSRNGDNFEQFF. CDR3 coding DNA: TGTGCCAGCAGCAGAAACGGGGACAACTTTGAGCAGTTCTTC.

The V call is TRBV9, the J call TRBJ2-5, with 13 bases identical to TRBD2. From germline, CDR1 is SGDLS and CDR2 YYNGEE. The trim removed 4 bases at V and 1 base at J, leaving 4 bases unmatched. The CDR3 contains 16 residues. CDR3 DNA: TGTGCCAGCAGCCCCAGACTAGCGGGGGGCCAAGAGACCCAGTACTTC. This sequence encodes CASSPRLAGGQETQYF.

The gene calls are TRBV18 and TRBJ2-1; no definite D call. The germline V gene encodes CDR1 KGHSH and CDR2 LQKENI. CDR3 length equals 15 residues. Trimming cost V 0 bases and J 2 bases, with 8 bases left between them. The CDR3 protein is CASSPPSSTYNEQFF. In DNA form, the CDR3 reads TGTGCCAGCTCACCACCATCCAGCACCTACAATGAGCAGTTCTTC.

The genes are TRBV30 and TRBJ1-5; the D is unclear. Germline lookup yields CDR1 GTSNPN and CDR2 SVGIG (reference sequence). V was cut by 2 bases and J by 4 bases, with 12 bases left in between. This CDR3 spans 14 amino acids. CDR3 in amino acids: CAWSYGRGNQPQHF. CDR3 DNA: TGTGCCTGGAGTTACGGACGGGGAAATCAGCCCCAGCATTTT. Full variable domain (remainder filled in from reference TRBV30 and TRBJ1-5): SQTIHQWPATLVQPVGSPLSLECTVEGTSNPNLYWYRQAAGRGLQLLFYSVGIGQISSEVPQNLSASRPQDRQFILSSKKLLLSDSGFYLCAWSYGRGNQPQHFGDGTRLSIL.

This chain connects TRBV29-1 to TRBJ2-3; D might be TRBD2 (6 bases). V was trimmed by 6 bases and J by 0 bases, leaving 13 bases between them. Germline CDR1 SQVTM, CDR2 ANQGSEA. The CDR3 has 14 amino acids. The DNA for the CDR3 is TGCAGCGTCCCAGCGGGCTATAGCACAGATACGCAGTATTTT. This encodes CSVPAGYSTDTQYF.

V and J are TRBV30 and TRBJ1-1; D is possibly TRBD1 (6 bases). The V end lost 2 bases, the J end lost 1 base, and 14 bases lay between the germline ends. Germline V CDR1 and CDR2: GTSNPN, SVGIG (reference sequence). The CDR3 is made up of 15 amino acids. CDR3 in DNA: TGTGCCTGGAGTCTCAGGGGCGCGGGGAACACTGAAGCTTTCTTT. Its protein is CAWSLRGAGNTEAFF.